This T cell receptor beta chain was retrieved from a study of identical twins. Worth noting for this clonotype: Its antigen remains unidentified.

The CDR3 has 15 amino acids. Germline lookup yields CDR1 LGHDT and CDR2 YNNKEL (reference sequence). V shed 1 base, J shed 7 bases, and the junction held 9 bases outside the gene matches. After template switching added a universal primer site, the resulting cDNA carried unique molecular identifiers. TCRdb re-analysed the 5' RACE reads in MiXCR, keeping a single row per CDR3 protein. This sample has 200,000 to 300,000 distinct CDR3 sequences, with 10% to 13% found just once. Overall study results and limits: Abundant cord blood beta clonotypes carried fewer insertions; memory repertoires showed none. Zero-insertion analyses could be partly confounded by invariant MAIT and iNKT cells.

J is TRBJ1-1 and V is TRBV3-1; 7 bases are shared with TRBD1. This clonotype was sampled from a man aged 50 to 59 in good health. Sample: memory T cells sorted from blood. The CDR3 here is CASSQVSRGVSEAFF. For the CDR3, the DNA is TGTGCCAGCAGCCAAGTGTCCAGGGGGGTCAGTGAAGCTTTCTTT.